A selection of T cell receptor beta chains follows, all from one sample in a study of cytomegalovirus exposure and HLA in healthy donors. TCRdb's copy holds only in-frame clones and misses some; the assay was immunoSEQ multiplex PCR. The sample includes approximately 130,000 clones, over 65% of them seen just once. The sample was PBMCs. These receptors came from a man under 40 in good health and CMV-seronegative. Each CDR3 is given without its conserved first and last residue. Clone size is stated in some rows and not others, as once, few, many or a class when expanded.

ASTLGEGLARRETQY,TRBJ2-5,TRBV28,NA
ASSLGTGVLETQY,TRBJ2-5,TRBV5-1,NA
SVDSQGTNEKLF,TRBJ1-4,TRBV29-1,NA
ASSFAPDAGENTGELF,TRBJ2-2,TRBV7-2,NA
ASSSGAGGPDTQY,TRBJ2-3,TRBV5-1,NA
SADSQGSYEQY,TRBJ2-7,TRBV29-1,NA
ASSAILGQGGSGNTIY,TRBJ1-3,TRBV9,few
ASSPRETGGTETQY,TRBJ2-5,TRBV7-9,NA
ASSMGQGAGELF,TRBJ2-2,TRBV7-9,once
ASSPLAGASSYEQY,TRBJ2-7,TRBV7-7,NA
ASSLSPSSIPLH,TRBJ1-6,TRBV7-2,NA
ASSLAGGETQY,TRBJ2-5,TRBV7-9,NA
ASSLAPQQTSSYNEQF,TRBJ2-1,TRBV5-1,NA
ASSLGNEGDQY,TRBJ2-5,TRBV7-6,NA
ASSLYASGGLTDTQY,TRBJ2-3,TRBV7-9,NA
ASSQDLQPLETQY,TRBJ2-5,TRBV4-3,NA
ASSLGGVSEPQH,TRBJ1-5,TRBV5-1,once
ASSQAPGTSGVKETQY,TRBJ2-5,TRBV14,NA
ASSPLAGAEGQPQH,TRBJ1-5,TRBV18,NA
ASSPRGQGDQPQH,TRBJ1-5,TRBV18,NA
ASSPVTEILGDKYGYT,TRBJ1-2,TRBV18,NA
ATSRSTDRAFSYEQY,TRBJ2-7,TRBV15,NA
ASSLESDGYT,TRBJ1-2,TRBV5-1,NA
ITDRGRSTEAF,TRBJ1-1,TRBV28,NA
ATGVIPRLSGANVLT,TRBJ2-6,TRBV27,NA
AISPGEVRGYT,TRBJ1-2,TRBV10-3,NA
ASSSQGNQPQH,TRBJ1-5,TRBV7-2,NA
ASTRRSQEGGNTIY,TRBJ1-3,TRBV2,NA
ASIRTGGTGELF,TRBJ2-2,TRBV28,NA
ASSLGLAGGTSYEQY,TRBJ2-7,TRBV28,NA
ASSARDRRDNEKGLF,TRBJ1-4,TRBV4-2,NA
SVERRIETQY,TRBJ2-5,TRBV29-1,NA
ASSPGGVARYGYT,TRBJ1-2,TRBV7-2,NA
ASSYSEGELF,TRBJ2-2,TRBV6-6,once
ASSLGQRPYEQY,NA,TRBV6-5,NA
ASSQGTWTDTQY,TRBJ2-3,TRBV19,NA
ASSVASGASYEQY,TRBJ2-7,TRBV9,NA
ASSPLGTNTEQY,TRBJ2-7,TRBV14,NA
ASSPGQGFDEQF,TRBJ2-1,TRBV2,NA
AMRSSGANVLT,TRBJ2-6,TRBV10-3,NA
ASKGGSYEQY,TRBJ2-7,TRBV28,NA
ASSRLAGGIDYEQY,TRBJ2-7,TRBV7-8,NA
ASSLLQMNNSPLH,TRBJ1-6,TRBV5-1,NA
ASNRGGTGTDTQY,TRBJ2-3,TRBV6-6,NA
ASSVSGTAYEQY,TRBJ2-7,TRBV6-1,NA
ASSLLAGEGETQY,TRBJ2-5,TRBV7-2,NA
ASSRREGSTEAF,TRBJ1-1,TRBV7-9,NA
ASDALRQGTGSSPP,TRBJ2-7,TRBV2,NA
ASSENSSGGD,TRBJ2-7,TRBV6-1,few
AWSVSNAGGMKY,TRBJ2-5,TRBV30,few
ASSALGDRAGNTIY,TRBJ1-3,TRBV9,NA
ASSSGGRETQY,TRBJ2-5,TRBV28,NA
ASSCGAGGGDGYT,TRBJ1-2,TRBV11-3,NA
ASSLGWGQGAHEQY,TRBJ2-7,TRBV5-1,NA
ASSYGRNTEAF,TRBJ1-1,TRBV6-6,NA
ASSQDRVSGYT,TRBJ1-2,TRBV5-1,few
ASSLDIQATAF,TRBJ1-1,TRBV7-8,NA